This TCR beta chain was captured by sequencing in a study of T cell responses to AZD1222 COVID-19 vaccine. Points from the study as a whole: Spike-specific TCRs gained breadth and depth after people received two AZD1222 doses. Clonal diversity was possibly underestimated; the donors were predominantly white British and more often female.

CDR1 is LGHNA and CDR2 is YSLEER in the germline V gene. Trimming cost V 1 base and J 0 bases; bases outside gene matches: 5. The CDR3 covers 17 residues. This clone was detected only a few times. The antigen is undetermined. The repertoire was sequenced with immunoSEQ multiplex PCR; TCRdb's copy has only in-frame clones and lacks some. The repertoire holds about 140,000 clones, just over 85% seen once, with under 3.5% in the top ten. The specimen comprised peripheral blood, sampled on day 0 of AZD1222 vaccination. The chain couples TRBV4-3 to TRBJ2-2; 7 positions match TRBD2. The TCR comes from an adult in good health. The CDR3 DNA reads as TGCGCCAGCAGCCAAGCCCTGCTAGCGGCGAACACCGGGGAGCTGTTTTTT. Its translation is CASSQALLAANTGELFF.